This T cell receptor beta chain was observed in a study of molecular identifiers for immune sequencing clone quantification. Findings and limits, study-wide: Clone sizes could be underestimated for highly expanded clones when identical TCR molecules share a barcode.

TCRdb used MiXCR to reprocess the PCR reads, holding one entry per CDR3 protein. The sample includes hundreds of thousands of distinct CDR3 sequences, roughly 23% of them seen just once. Note on this clonotype: Its antigen is as yet unknown.

The germline V gene encodes CDR1 SEHNR and CDR2 FQNEAQ (reference sequence). This CDR3 has 15 amino acids. Trimming shortened V by 4 bases and J by 4 bases, and 17 bases separated the two germline ends. Source material for naive CD8 libraries was roughly 18,000 to 1,000,000 sorted cells, with 10%, 30% or 50% RNA. Researchers sorted naive CD8 T cells as cells that were CD8+CD4-CCR7+CD45RA+. Sequences were obtained from naive CD8+ T cells from blood, with Jurkat cell RNA spiked in. Subset meaning: FACS-sorted CD8+CD4-CCR7+CD45RA+ naive T cells. This chain uses TRBV7-9 with TRBJ2-7; D remains ambiguous. The TCR originated in a human donor in good health. Some libraries in this study had Jurkat cell RNA spiked in. This CDR3 is CASSSGSLHPYEQYF. The DNA of the CDR3 is TGTGCCAGCAGCTCGGGCAGCCTTCACCCATACGAGCAGTACTTC.